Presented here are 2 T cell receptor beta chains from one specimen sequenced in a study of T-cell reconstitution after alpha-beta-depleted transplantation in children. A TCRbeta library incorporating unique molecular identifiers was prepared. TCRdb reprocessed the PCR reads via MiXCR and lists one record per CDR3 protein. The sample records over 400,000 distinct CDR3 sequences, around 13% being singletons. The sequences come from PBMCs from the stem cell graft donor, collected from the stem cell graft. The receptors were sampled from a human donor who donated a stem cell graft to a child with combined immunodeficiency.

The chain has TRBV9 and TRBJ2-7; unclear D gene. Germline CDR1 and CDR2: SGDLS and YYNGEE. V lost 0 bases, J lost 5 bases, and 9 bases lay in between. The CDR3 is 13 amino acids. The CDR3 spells CASSVGLDHEQYF. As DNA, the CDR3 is TGTGCCAGCAGCGTAGGGCTAGACCACGAGCAGTACTTC.

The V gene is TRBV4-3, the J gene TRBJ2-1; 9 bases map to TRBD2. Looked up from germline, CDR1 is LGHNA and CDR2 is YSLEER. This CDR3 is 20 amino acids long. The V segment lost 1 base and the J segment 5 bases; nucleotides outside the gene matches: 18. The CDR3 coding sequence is TGCGCCAGCAGCCAAGTTATTCAGGGAGAGGCGGGGGGGCGCCACAATGAGCAGTTCTTC. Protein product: CASSQVIQGEAGGRHNEQFF.